The clone carrying this T cell receptor beta chain turned up a few times. Its antigen is currently unknown. The use of a sample-barcoded 5' primer and a J-beta primer mix characterized a second PCR of about 7 to 12 cycles. A minimum of 2.5 million CDR3-containing paired-end reads was obtained for each sample. TCRdb passed the 5' RACE reads through MiXCR, listing each CDR3 protein once. The sample records fewer than 700,000 distinct CDR3 sequences, 45% to 55% being singletons. The donors, all healthy, were Caucasians living in Russia, aged about 6 to 90. This sample was included in a study of blood T cells in healthy people across ages. V dropped 8 bases and J dropped 2 bases, with 11 bases sitting between them. The CDR3 contains 13 residues. Germline V gene data show CDR1 as ENHRY and CDR2 as SYGVKD. Study-wide results and caveats: In these data, TCR beta diversity tracked strongly with naive T cell percentage. Measured against age, TCR beta diversity per million T cells decreased in a roughly linear manner.

The source is a man older than 75 in good health. The V call is TRBV10-3, the J call TRBJ2-3, with D possibly matching TRBD2 (6 bases). Sequencing used blood. CDR3 protein: CAIGRDFTDTQYF. CDR3 bases: TGTGCCATCGGGCGGGACTTCACAGATACGCAGTATTTT.